This T cell receptor delta chain was sequenced during a study of Vδ1+ human thymocytes. V was pared by 1 base and J by 0 bases, with 6 bases of the junction left unmatched. This CDR3 comprises 17 residues. The germline CDR1 and CDR2 sequences are TSWWSYY and QGS. Whole-study findings and limits: Despite high sort purity, around 19% of thymic T cell receptor delta sequences were Vdelta2. Highly polyclonal TRG and TRD repertoires with Gaussian CDR3 length distributions appeared in thymus. Unexpected Vdelta2 sequences could cause misinterpretation of bulk repertoire data.

This clone was detected only a few times. No antigen is known for it. Extracted RNA was reverse transcribed into cDNA. CDR3 amplicons came from multiplex PCR with pooled V-gene forward and constant-region reverse primers. TCRdb processed the multiplex PCR reads again with the CATT caller. The sample contains about 73,000 delta-chain clones, roughly a third of which appear only once. Thymocytes were sorted as CD3+ TCRVdelta1+ TCRVdelta2- after alphabeta T cell depletion. Vdelta1+ thymocyte sorts reached between about 96% and 99.6% purity. Sequencing was done on a sample of Vdelta1+ gamma-delta thymocytes from the thymus. Subset indicated: FACS-sorted CD3+ TCRalphabeta- TCRVdelta1+ TCRVdelta2- thymocytes. J is TRDJ1 and V is TRDV1; 9 positions agree with TRDD3. This clonotype was sampled from a boy in the first two years of life who had congenital heart surgery. In nucleotides, the CDR3 is TGTGCTCTTGGGGAACGGGGGGGGATACTGAACACCGATAAACTCATCTTT. It codes for CALGERGGILNTDKLIF.